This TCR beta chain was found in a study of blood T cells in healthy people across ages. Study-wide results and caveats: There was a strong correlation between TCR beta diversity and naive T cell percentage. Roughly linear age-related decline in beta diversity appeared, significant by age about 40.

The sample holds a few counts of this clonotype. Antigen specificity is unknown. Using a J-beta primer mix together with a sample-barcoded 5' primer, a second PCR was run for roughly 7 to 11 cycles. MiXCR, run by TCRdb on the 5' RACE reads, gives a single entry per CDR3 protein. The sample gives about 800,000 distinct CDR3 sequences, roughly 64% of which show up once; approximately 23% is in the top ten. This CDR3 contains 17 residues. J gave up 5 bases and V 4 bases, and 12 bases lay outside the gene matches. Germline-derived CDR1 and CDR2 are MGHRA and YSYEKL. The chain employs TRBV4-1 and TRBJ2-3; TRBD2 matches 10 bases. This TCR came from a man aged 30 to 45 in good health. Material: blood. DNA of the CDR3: TGCGCCAGCAGCCGAGAGAGAAGCGGGGGGGCAGGAGATACGCAGTATTTT. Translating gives CASSRERSGGAGDTQYF.